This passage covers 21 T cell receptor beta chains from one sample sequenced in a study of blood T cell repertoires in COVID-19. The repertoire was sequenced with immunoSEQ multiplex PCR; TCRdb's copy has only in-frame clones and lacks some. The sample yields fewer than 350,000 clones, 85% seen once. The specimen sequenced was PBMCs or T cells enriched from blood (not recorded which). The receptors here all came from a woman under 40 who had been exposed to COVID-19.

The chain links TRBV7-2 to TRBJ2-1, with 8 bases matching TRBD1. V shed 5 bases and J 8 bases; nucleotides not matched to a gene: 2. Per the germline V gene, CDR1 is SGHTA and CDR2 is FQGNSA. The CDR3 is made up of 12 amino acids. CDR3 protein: CASSPQGDEQFF. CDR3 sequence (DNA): TGTGCCAGCAGCCCACAGGGGGATGAGCAGTTCTTC.

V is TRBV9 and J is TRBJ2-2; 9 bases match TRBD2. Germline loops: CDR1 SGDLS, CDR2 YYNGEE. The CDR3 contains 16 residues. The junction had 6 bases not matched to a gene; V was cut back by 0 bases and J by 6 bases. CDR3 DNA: TGTGCCAGCAGCGTAGGGGTAGCGGGAGATCCCGGGGAGCTGTTTTTT. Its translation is CASSVGVAGDPGELFF.

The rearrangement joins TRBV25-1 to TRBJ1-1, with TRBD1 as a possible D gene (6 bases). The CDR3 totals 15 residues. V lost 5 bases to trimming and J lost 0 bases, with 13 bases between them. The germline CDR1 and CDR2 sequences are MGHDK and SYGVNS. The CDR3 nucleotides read TGTGCCAGCAGTAGGGGGTTCCCAATGAACACTGAAGCTTTCTTT. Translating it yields CASSRGFPMNTEAFF. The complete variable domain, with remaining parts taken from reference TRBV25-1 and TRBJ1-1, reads EADIYQTPRYLVIGTGKKITLECSQTMGHDKMYWYQQDPGMELHLIHYSYGVNSTEKGDLSSESTVSRIRTEHFPLTLESARPSHTSQYLCASSRGFPMNTEAFFGQGTRLTVV.

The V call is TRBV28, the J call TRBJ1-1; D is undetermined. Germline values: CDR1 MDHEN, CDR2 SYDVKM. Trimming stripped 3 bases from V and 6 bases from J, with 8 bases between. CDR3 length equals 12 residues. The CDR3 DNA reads TGTGCCAGCAGTTTGGGAGTAGCTGAAGCTTTCTTT. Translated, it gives CASSLGVAEAFF.

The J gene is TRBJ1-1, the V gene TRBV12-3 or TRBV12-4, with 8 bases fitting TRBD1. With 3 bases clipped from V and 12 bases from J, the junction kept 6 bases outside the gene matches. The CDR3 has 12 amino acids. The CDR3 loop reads CASSFYGTGTFF. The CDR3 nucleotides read TGTGCCAGCAGTTTTTACGGGACAGGAACTTTCTTT.

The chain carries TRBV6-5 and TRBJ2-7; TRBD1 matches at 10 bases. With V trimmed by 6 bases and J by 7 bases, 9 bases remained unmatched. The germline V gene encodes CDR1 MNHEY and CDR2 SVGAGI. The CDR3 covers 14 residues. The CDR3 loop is CASRTRDRGEEQYF. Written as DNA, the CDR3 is TGTGCCAGCAGGACCCGGGACAGGGGTGAAGAGCAGTACTTC.

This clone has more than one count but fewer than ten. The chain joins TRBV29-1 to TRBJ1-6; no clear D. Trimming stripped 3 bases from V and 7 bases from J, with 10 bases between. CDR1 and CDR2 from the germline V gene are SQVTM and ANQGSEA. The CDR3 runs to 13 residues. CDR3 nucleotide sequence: TGCAGCGTTGATAGTCCGGGAAATTCACCCCTCCACTTT. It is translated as CSVDSPGNSPLHF.

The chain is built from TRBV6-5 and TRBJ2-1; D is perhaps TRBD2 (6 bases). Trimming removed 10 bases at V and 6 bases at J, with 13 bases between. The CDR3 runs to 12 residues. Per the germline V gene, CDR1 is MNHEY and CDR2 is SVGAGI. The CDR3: CATLALANEQFF. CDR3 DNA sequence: TGTGCCACCCTCGCACTAGCCAATGAGCAGTTCTTC.

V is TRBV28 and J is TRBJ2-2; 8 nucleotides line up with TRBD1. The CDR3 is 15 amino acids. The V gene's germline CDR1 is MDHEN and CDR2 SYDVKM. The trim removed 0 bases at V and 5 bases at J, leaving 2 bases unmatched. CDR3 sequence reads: CASSLWDRATGELFF. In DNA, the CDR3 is TGTGCCAGCAGTTTATGGGACAGGGCGACCGGGGAGCTGTTTTTT.

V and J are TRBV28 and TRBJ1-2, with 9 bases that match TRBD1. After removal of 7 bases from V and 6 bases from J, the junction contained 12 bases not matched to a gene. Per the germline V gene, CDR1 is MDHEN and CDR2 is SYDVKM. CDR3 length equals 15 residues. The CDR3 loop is CASTFLQGQGDGYTF. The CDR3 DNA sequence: TGTGCCAGCACCTTTTTGCAGGGACAGGGTGATGGCTACACCTTC.

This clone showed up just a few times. CDR3 sequence: CASKRGPSGPRSSYEQYF. CDR3 in DNA: TGTGCCAGCAAGAGAGGGCCTAGCGGGCCCCGTAGTTCCTACGAGCAGTACTTC. This chain connects TRBV2 to TRBJ2-7, with 8 bases that match TRBD2. The germline CDR1 and CDR2 sequences are SNHLY and FYNNEI. V dropped 7 bases and J dropped 1; count of bases not matched to a gene: 18. This CDR3 has 18 amino acids.

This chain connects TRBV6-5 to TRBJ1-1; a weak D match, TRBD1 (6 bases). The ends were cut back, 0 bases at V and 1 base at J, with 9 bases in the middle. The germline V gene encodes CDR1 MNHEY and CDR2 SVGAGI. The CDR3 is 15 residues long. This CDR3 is CASSYSGQTNTEAFF. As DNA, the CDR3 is TGTGCCAGCAGTTACTCAGGACAGACGAACACTGAAGCTTTCTTT.

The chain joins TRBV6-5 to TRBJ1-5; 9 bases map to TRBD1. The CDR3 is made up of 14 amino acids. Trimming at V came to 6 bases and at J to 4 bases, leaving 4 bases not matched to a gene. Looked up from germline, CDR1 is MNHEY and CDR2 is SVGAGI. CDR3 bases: TGTGCCAGCAGGGGGACAGGGATAAATCAGCCCCAGCATTTT. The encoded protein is CASRGTGINQPQHF.

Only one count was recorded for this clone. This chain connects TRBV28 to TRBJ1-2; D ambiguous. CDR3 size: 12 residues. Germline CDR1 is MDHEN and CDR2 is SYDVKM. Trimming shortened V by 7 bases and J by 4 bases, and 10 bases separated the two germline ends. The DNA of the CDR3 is TGTGCCAGCACTCAAGCGGGCTATGGCTACACCTTC. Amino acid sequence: CASTQAGYGYTF.

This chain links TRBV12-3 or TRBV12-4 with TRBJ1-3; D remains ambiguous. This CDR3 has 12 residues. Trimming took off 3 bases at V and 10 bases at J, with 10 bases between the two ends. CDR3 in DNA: TGTGCCAGCAGTTTGTCCCCGTCGACCATATATTTT. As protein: CASSLSPSTIYF.

CDR3 protein: CASSVAAGMQETQYF. The CDR3 DNA follows: TGTGCCAGCAGCGTAGCTGCGGGGATGCAGGAGACCCAGTACTTC. The chain links TRBV9 to TRBJ2-5, with a tentative D call TRBD2 (6 bases). This CDR3 contains 15 residues. In germline, CDR1 is SGDLS, CDR2 YYNGEE. Trimming removed 0 bases from V and 5 bases from J, with 14 bases in between.

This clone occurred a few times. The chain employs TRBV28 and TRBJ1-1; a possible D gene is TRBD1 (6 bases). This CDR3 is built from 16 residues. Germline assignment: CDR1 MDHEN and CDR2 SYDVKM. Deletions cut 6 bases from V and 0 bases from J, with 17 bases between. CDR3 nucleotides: TGTGCCAGCAGCGGGGCATCCGGGACACTGAACACTGAAGCTTTCTTT. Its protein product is CASSGASGTLNTEAFF.

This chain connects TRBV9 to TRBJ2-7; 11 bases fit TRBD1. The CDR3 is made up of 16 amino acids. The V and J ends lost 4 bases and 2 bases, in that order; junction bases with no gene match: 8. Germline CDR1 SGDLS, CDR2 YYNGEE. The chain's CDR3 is CASSHLDRGPPYEQYF. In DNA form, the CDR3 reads TGTGCCAGCAGCCACTTGGACAGGGGGCCCCCCTACGAGCAGTACTTC.

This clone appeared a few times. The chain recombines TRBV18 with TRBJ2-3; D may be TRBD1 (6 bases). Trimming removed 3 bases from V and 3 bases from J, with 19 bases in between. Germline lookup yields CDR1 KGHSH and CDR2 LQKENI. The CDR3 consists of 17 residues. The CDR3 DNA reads TGTGCCAGCTCACCCGTGCGATCAGGGGCAGGAACAGATACGCAGTATTTT. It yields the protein CASSPVRSGAGTDTQYF.

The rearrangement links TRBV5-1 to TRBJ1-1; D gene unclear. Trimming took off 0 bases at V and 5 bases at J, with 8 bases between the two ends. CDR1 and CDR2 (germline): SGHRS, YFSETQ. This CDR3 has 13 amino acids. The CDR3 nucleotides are TGCGCCAGCAGCTTGGATTCGGGGACTGAAGCTTTCTTT. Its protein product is CASSLDSGTEAFF.

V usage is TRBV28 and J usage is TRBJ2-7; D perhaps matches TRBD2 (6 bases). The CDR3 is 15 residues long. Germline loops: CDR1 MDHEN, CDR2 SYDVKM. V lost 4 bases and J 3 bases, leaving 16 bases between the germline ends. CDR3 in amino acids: CASSSFGGGDYEQYF. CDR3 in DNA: TGTGCCAGCAGTTCCTTCGGGGGTGGAGACTACGAGCAGTACTTC. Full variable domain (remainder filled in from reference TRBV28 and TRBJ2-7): DVKVTQSSRYLVKRTGEKVFLECVQDMDHENMFWYRQDPGLGLRLIYFSYDVKMKEKGDIPEGYSVSREKKERFSLILESASTNQTSMYLCASSSFGGGDYEQYFGPGTRLTVT.